Below are 29 T cell receptor beta chains sequenced from a single sample in a study. TCRdb processed the 5' RACE reads anew with MiXCR; each CDR3 protein has one entry. This table has a few thousand distinct CDR3 sequences, 72% appearing once. The sorted Tregs were CD4+CD25+CD127-/low cells. Sample: Tregs sorted from blood. These receptors were collected from a female donor with breast cancer.

This chain joins TRBV29-1 and TRBJ2-1, with D hard to call. The V end lost 0 bases, the J end lost 3 bases, and 12 bases lay between the germline ends. The CDR3 runs 15 residues. CDR1 and CDR2 from the germline V gene are SQVTM and ANQGSEA. CDR3 coding DNA: TGCAGCGTTGAAGATCAAACAGCCGTCTACAATGAGCAGTTCTTC. It is translated as CSVEDQTAVYNEQFF.

The chain recombines TRBV7-2 with TRBJ2-5, with TRBD2 identical over 13 bases. The CDR3 extends over 21 amino acids. From germline, CDR1 is SGHTA and CDR2 FQGNSA. V dropped 4 bases and J dropped 4; count of bases not matched to a gene: 21. The CDR3 coding sequence is TGTGCCAGCAGCTCTCTCTCGACTAGCGGGGGGAAATTGGAAAGGGGAGAGACCCAGTACTTC. Its translation: CASSSLSTSGGKLERGETQYF.

The chain recombines TRBV11-3 with TRBJ2-2, with no clear D. CDR1 is SGHNT and CDR2 is YENEEA in the germline V gene. V lost 5 bases and J lost 8, with 9 bases in between. This CDR3 has 12 amino acids. CDR3: CASSTVGGELFF. CDR3 nucleotide sequence: TGTGCCAGCAGCACCGTGGGTGGGGAGCTGTTTTTT.

This chain joins TRBV27 and TRBJ2-1, with TRBD2 as a possible D gene (5 bases). Germline CDR1 is MNHEY and CDR2 is SMNVEV (reference sequence). Trimming removed 8 bases from V and 3 bases from J, with 20 bases in between. The CDR3 contains 16 residues. CDR3 protein: CASGLRGPGYYNEQFF. DNA for the CDR3: TGTGCCAGCGGGCTTCGTGGACCGGGGTACTACAATGAGCAGTTCTTC.

This clonotype was recorded a few times. The chain uses TRBV7-6 and TRBJ2-1; TRBD2 matches at 10 bases. After removal of 5 bases from V and 3 bases from J, the junction contained 4 bases not matched to a gene. The CDR3 is made up of 15 amino acids. Germline loops: CDR1 SGHVS, CDR2 FNYEAQ. For the CDR3, the DNA is TGTGCCAGCAGCAGAGGGACTAGCGACTACAATGAGCAGTTCTTC. It codes for CASSRGTSDYNEQFF.

This clonotype occurred once. The chain links TRBV5-1 to TRBJ2-1; 13 bases match TRBD2. V gave up 2 bases and J gave up 4 bases; unmatched junction bases: 6. The CDR3 runs 17 residues. Germline CDR1 reads SGHRS; CDR2 reads YFSETQ. CDR3 sequence: CASSFGLAGVIYNEQFF. CDR3 DNA sequence: TGCGCCAGCAGCTTTGGACTAGCGGGAGTAATTTACAATGAGCAGTTCTTC.

The CDR3 loop reads CSAPPGQGGSPLHF. The CDR3 DNA reads TGCAGTGCTCCCCCGGGACAGGGAGGATCACCCCTCCACTTT. The chain is built from TRBV20-1 and TRBJ1-6; 9 bases agree with TRBD1. Trimming at V came to 5 bases and at J to 10 bases, leaving 9 bases not matched to a gene. Germline CDR1 reads DFQATT; CDR2 reads SNEGSKA (reference sequence). This CDR3 is 14 amino acids long.

V is TRBV5-1 and J is TRBJ1-2; D call uncertain. Germline assignment: CDR1 SGHRS and CDR2 YFSETQ. V was shortened by 0 bases and J by 6 bases, with 9 bases between the two germline ends. This CDR3 comprises 13 residues. Here the CDR3 reads CASSLARTDGYTF. The CDR3, as DNA: TGCGCCAGCAGCTTGGCTAGGACGGATGGCTACACCTTC.

This clonotype was recorded once. V and J are TRBV4-1 and TRBJ1-1; possible D gene TRBD1, 6 bases. The CDR3 is 14 amino acids. From germline, CDR1 is MGHRA and CDR2 YSYEKL. The ends were cut back, 4 bases at V and 3 bases at J, with 12 bases in the middle. DNA for the CDR3: TGCGCCAGCAGCCCGAACCCAGGGGACACTGAAGCTTTCTTT. It encodes CASSPNPGDTEAFF.

This clonotype has a single count. The chain is built from TRBV28 and TRBJ2-3, with TRBD2 identical over 9 bases. The CDR3 has 16 residues. The germline CDR1 and CDR2 sequences are MDHEN and SYDVKM. J lost 0 bases, V lost 6 bases, and 7 bases had no gene match. Here the CDR3 DNA reads TGTGCCAGCAGACCCGGACTAGCGTCGAGCACAGATACGCAGTATTTT. Its protein is CASRPGLASSTDTQYF.

The chain joins TRBV29-1 to TRBJ2-7; TRBD2 matches at 8 bases. CDR3 length equals 17 residues. Germline CDR1 SQVTM, CDR2 ANQGSEA. V was clipped by 1 base and J by 2 bases; unmatched bases: 13. The CDR3 region has the DNA TGCAGCGTTGAAGTAGGTGTCCGGGCGGGAGGCGCCTACGAGCAGTACTTC. Translated, it gives CSVEVGVRAGGAYEQYF.

The V and J genes are TRBV9 and TRBJ2-3; no clear D. Germline V lookup: CDR1 SGDLS, CDR2 YYNGEE. Trimming pared 0 bases from V and 5 bases from J, leaving 1 base between. The CDR3 has 11 residues. The CDR3, as DNA: TGTGCCAGCAGCGTAGGAGATACGCAGTATTTT. It yields the protein CASSVGDTQYF.

This chain connects TRBV5-1 to TRBJ2-7, with TRBD2 identical over 11 bases. There are 18 residues in the CDR3. Germline assignment: CDR1 SGHRS and CDR2 YFSETQ. V dropped 6 bases and J dropped 6; count of bases not matched to a gene: 20. CDR3 sequence (DNA): TGCGCCAGCAATGACAGGGCTGTTCTAGCGGGAGGTCGTTCCGAGCAGTACTTC. Protein product: CASNDRAVLAGGRSEQYF.

Remarks on this clonotype: One end of the junction is discordant with germline, which a read error may explain. This chain links TRBV5-6 with TRBJ2-7; maybe TRBD2 (6 bases). Germline V CDR1 and CDR2: SGHDT, YYEEEE. CDR3 length: 14 residues. CDR3 sequence (DNA): TGCGCCAGCAGCTTGGTGGAAGCGGGCTACGAGCAGTACTTC. Protein product: CASSLVEAGYEQYF.

The V call is TRBV25-1, the J call TRBJ2-1; 11 bases line up with TRBD1. V was clipped by 6 bases and J by 8 bases; unmatched bases: 12. From germline, CDR1 is MGHDK and CDR2 SYGVNS. This CDR3 comprises 16 residues. The CDR3 region is CASRPSSGQGADEQFF. CDR3 in DNA: TGTGCCAGCAGACCTAGCTCAGGACAGGGGGCCGATGAGCAGTTCTTC.

V usage is TRBV12-3 or TRBV12-4 and J usage is TRBJ1-5; D unclear. The ends were cut back, 6 bases at V and 1 base at J, with 13 bases in the middle. The CDR3 length is 15 residues. The CDR3 DNA reads TGTGCCAGCAGCTTCGGACCAGCGAGCAATCAGCCCCAGCATTTT. Protein product: CASSFGPASNQPQHF.

Remarks on this clonotype: Mismatch with germline at one junction end may stem from a read error. The genes are TRBV7-7 and TRBJ2-7, with a weak D call TRBD2 (6 bases). Germline V gives CDR1 SSHAT, CDR2 FNYEAQ (reference sequence). The CDR3 runs 15 residues. The CDR3 sequence is CASSPAVDYTYEQYF. CDR3 nucleotides: TGTGCTAGCAGCCCCGCCGTGGACTACACCTACGAGCAGTACTTC.

This chain uses TRBV4-1 with TRBJ2-7; no clear D gene. With 3 bases removed from V and 2 bases from J, the gap between germline ends came to 8 bases. Germline assignment: CDR1 MGHRA and CDR2 YSYEKL. The CDR3 consists of 13 residues. CDR3 loop: CASSQDEAYEQYF. The CDR3 coding sequence is TGCGCCAGCAGCCAGGACGAGGCCTACGAGCAGTACTTC.

The V and J genes are TRBV27 and TRBJ2-1, with 11 bases lining up with TRBD2. After removal of 3 bases from V and 6 bases from J, the junction contained 7 bases not matched to a gene. The CDR3 spans 16 residues. Germline CDR1 and CDR2: MNHEY and SMNVEV (reference sequence). CDR3 residues: CASSFSLAGGGNEQFF. DNA of the CDR3: TGTGCCAGCAGTTTTAGCCTAGCGGGAGGAGGCAATGAGCAGTTCTTC.

The chain carries TRBV5-1 and TRBJ2-5, with 8 bases fitting TRBD1. Germline V gives CDR1 SGHRS, CDR2 YFSETQ. The CDR3 loop spans 15 amino acids. The V and J ends lost 4 bases and 0 bases, in that order; junction bases with no gene match: 5. The DNA of the CDR3 is TGCGCCAGCAGCCAGAAACAGGGGGACCAAGAGACCCAGTACTTC. Translation: CASSQKQGDQETQYF.

The chain uses TRBV29-1 and TRBJ2-1, with 8 nucleotides matching TRBD1. CDR1 is SQVTM and CDR2 is ANQGSEA in the germline V gene. There are 11 residues in the CDR3. The trim removed 7 bases at V and 10 bases at J, leaving 6 bases unmatched. CDR3 nucleotides: TGCAGCGCAGACAGGGGTGGGGAGCAGTTCTTC. Its translation: CSADRGGEQFF.

The gene calls are TRBV7-8 and TRBJ2-7, with a tentative D call TRBD2 (6 bases). V dropped 5 bases and J dropped 6 bases, with 17 bases sitting between them. This CDR3 has 14 amino acids. Germline values: CDR1 SGHVS, CDR2 FQNEAQ. The DNA of the CDR3 is TGTGCCAGCAGCCCCATCGGGAGTGGCCGCGAGCAGTACTTC. This encodes CASSPIGSGREQYF.

The rearrangement joins TRBV15 to TRBJ1-1; 7 positions match TRBD1. This CDR3 comprises 12 residues. Germline V gene lookup returns CDR1 LNHNV and CDR2 YYDKDF (reference sequence). Trimming cost V 3 bases and J 10 bases; bases outside gene matches: 5. DNA for the CDR3: TGTGCCACCAGCAGGGACAGGTGGCCAGCTTTCTTT. Translated, it gives CATSRDRWPAFF.

This rearrangement joins TRBV7-8 to TRBJ2-3; 9 nucleotides agree with TRBD1. Trimming removed 2 bases from V and 4 bases from J; junction bases left unmatched: 16. This CDR3 comprises 19 residues. CDR1 is SGHVS, CDR2 FQNEAQ, per germline. The CDR3 loop is CASSLWAYPGQGSADTQYF. CDR3 DNA sequence: TGTGCCAGCAGCTTATGGGCGTACCCGGGACAGGGATCCGCAGATACGCAGTATTTT. The variable domain in full, completed from reference TRBV7-8 and TRBJ2-3, reads GAGVSQSPRYKVAKRGQDVALRCDPISGHVSLFWYQQALGQGPEFLTYFQNEAQLDKSGLPSDRFFAERPEGSVSTLKIQRTQQEDSAVYLCASSLWAYPGQGSADTQYFGPGTRLTVL.

The chain combines TRBV5-5 with TRBJ1-1, with D tentatively TRBD1 (6 bases). V lost 4 bases and J lost 0, with 10 bases in between. The CDR3 totals 14 residues. CDR1 and CDR2 (germline): SGHKS, YYEKEE (reference sequence). The CDR3 DNA reads TGTGCCAGCAGCAGGGACATCATGAACACTGAAGCTTTCTTT. Its protein is CASSRDIMNTEAFF.

This chain joins TRBV20-1 and TRBJ2-7, with 7 bases lining up with TRBD2. Looked up from germline, CDR1 is DFQATT and CDR2 is SNEGSKA (reference sequence). The CDR3 is 13 amino acids. V was clipped by 6 bases and J by 1 base; unmatched bases: 6. CDR3 loop: CSAIEAGSYEQYF. DNA for the CDR3: TGCAGTGCCATTGAAGCGGGGTCCTACGAGCAGTACTTC.

This clonotype was picked up one time. The J gene is TRBJ1-4, the V gene TRBV4-1; a weak D match, TRBD1 (5 bases). Looked up from germline, CDR1 is MGHRA and CDR2 is YSYEKL. This CDR3 is built from 15 residues. V was cut by 1 base and J by 3 bases, with 9 bases left in between. This CDR3 reads CASSQVAGANEKLFF. Written as DNA, the CDR3 is TGCGCCAGCAGCCAAGTGGCGGGGGCTAATGAAAAACTGTTTTTT.

The chain joins TRBV5-1 to TRBJ2-7; TRBD1 matches 8 bases. With V trimmed by 3 bases and J by 3 bases, 14 bases remained unmatched. Germline V gene lookup returns CDR1 SGHRS and CDR2 YFSETQ. There are 17 residues in the CDR3. The CDR3: CASSSQGAAVLNYEQYF. The CDR3 DNA is TGCGCCAGCAGCTCCCAGGGGGCGGCAGTCCTAAACTACGAGCAGTACTTC.

This clonotype has a handful of counts. This chain uses TRBV29-1 with TRBJ1-2; D is uncertain. Per germline, CDR1 SQVTM and CDR2 ANQGSEA. V was trimmed by 6 bases and J by 5 bases, leaving 7 bases between them. This CDR3 contains 10 residues. The DNA of the CDR3 is TGCAGCGTGAAGGGATATGGCTACACCTTC. This encodes CSVKGYGYTF.